This record covers a single T cell receptor beta chain. Each ophthalmopathy patient scored at least 3 on the Clinical Activity Score and at least 4 on NOSPECS grade, with duration under 3 months. The sample originates from a study of T cells in Graves' hyperthyroidism and ophthalmopathy. Amplified TCR beta CDR3 regions derived from RNA transcripts. The TCR CDR3 was amplified in a first-round RT-PCR using the HTBI primer set. TCRdb recomputed calls from the multiplex PCR reads with MiXCR, one row per CDR3 protein. The data contain 600,000 or so distinct CDR3 sequences, 14% of them seen just once; the ten biggest clones take up around 7%. Germline V gene data show CDR1 as DFQATT and CDR2 as SNEGSKA (reference sequence). CDR3 length: 15 residues. Trimming took 0 bases from V and 1 from J, leaving 12 bases between them.

The material sequenced was blood. The sequence was collected from a woman between 18 and 30 years old with Graves' ophthalmopathy. The V and J genes are TRBV20-1 and TRBJ2-5, with D maybe TRBD2 (6 bases). CDR3 nucleotide sequence: TGCAGTGCTAGAGAGTTAGGGCGGGGCCAAGAGACCCAGTACTTC. Amino acids: CSARELGRGQETQYF.